A single sample gave rise to the 15 T cell receptor beta chains below, sequenced in a study of T and B cells in COVID-19 patients. TRB was amplified from approximately 250-500 ng of blood genomic DNA. BIOMED2 TRB-A/B primer pools were used in multiplex TRB PCR. One entry per CDR3 protein, called by TCRdb with MiXCR from the multiplex PCR reads. This table has 17,000 or so distinct CDR3 sequences, 36% appearing once. Sequenced material: blood. These receptor sequences come from a human donor with active COVID-19.

In DNA, the CDR3 is TGTGCCAGCAGTTACCTAGCGGGGACCTACAATGAGCAGTTCTTC. This translates into CASSYLAGTYNEQFF. This rearrangement joins TRBV6-2 or TRBV6-3 to TRBJ2-1, with 9 bases fitting TRBD2. The ends lost 2 bases at V and 2 bases at J; junction bases unmatched: 1. CDR3 length equals 15 residues. CDR1 MNHEY and CDR2 SVGEGT come from the germline V gene.

J is TRBJ2-6 and V is TRBV11-2; TRBD1 agrees at 9 bases. V lost 5 bases and J lost 4; bases outside the gene matches: 12. The CDR3 spans 18 residues. Looked up from germline, CDR1 is SGHAT and CDR2 is FQNNGV. Here the CDR3 reads CASSLGTGNVGGANVLTF. CDR3 bases: TGTGCCAGCAGCCTAGGGACAGGGAACGTCGGCGGGGCCAACGTCCTGACTTTC. The whole variable domain, remainder taken from reference TRBV11-2 and TRBJ2-6, is EAGVAQSPRYKIIEKRQSVAFWCNPISGHATLYWYQQILGQGPKLLIQFQNNGVVDDSQLPKDRFSAERLKGVDSTLKIQPAKLEDSAVYLCASSLGTGNVGGANVLTFGAGSRLTVL.

V is TRBV6-5 and J is TRBJ2-1; D might be TRBD2 (6 bases). Germline-derived CDR1 and CDR2 are MNHEY and SVGAGI. V was clipped by 7 bases and J by 2 bases, with 18 bases between them. The CDR3 is made up of 16 amino acids. This chain's CDR3 is CASTPNLGGPYNEQFF. DNA of the CDR3: TGTGCCAGCACCCCAAACTTGGGGGGTCCCTACAATGAGCAGTTCTTC.

The chain recombines TRBV18 with TRBJ2-7; 7 bases match TRBD1. Losses at the gene ends were 6 bases for V and 4 bases for J; bases not matched to a gene: 6. This CDR3 has 13 amino acids. Germline V gives CDR1 KGHSH, CDR2 LQKENI. The CDR3 region is CASSQGVSYEQYV. In DNA, the CDR3 is TGTGCCAGCTCCCAGGGGGTTAGTTACGAGCAGTACGTC.

V gene TRBV10-3 combines with J gene TRBJ1-4; 7 bases fit TRBD1. CDR1 and CDR2 (germline): ENHRY, SYGVKD. The CDR3 consists of 13 residues. V was pared by 10 bases and J by 8 bases, with 10 bases of the junction left unmatched. CDR3 sequence: CATSDRDGEKLFF. CDR3 coding DNA: TGTGCCACCTCAGACAGGGACGGAGAAAAACTGTTTTTT.

This clonotype is medium-sized. This chain joins TRBV6-5 and TRBJ2-7; D possibly uses TRBD1 or TRBD2 (5 bases each). V shed 0 bases and J shed 0 bases, with 12 bases lying between them. This CDR3 is 16 amino acids long. Per germline, CDR1 MNHEY and CDR2 SVGAGI. The CDR3 protein is CASSYSRAGSSYEQYF. In DNA, the CDR3 is TGTGCCAGCAGTTACTCCAGGGCAGGGAGCTCCTACGAGCAGTACTTC.

About this clonotype: One base away lies a much larger clone, so this may be a sequencing read error. No conserved phenylalanine or tryptophan is present at the end of the CDR3, so a read error is the likely explanation. CDR3 DNA: TGTGCCATCAGCGGCTCTAGCGAGAACAATGAGCAGTTCTCC. This encodes CAISGSSENNEQFS. This chain connects TRBV10-3 to TRBJ2-1; tentative D call: TRBD2 (6 bases). Germline assignment: CDR1 ENHRY and CDR2 SYGVKD. CDR3 length: 14 residues. V lost 6 bases and J lost 5, with 14 bases in between.

The gene calls are TRBV6-4 and TRBJ2-3; D possibly matches TRBD1 or TRBD2 (5 bases each). The CDR3 covers 13 residues. The V end lost 2 bases, the J end lost 4 bases, and 7 bases lay between the germline ends. Germline V gene data show CDR1 as MRHNA and CDR2 as SNTAGT. CDR3 in amino acids: CASSDGGPDTQYF. CDR3 DNA: TGTGCCAGCAGTGACGGGGGACCAGATACGCAGTATTTT.

The chain employs TRBV5-6 and TRBJ2-3; D remains unclear. Per germline, CDR1 SGHDT and CDR2 YYEEEE. Trimming took off 2 bases at V and 2 bases at J, with 15 bases between the two ends. The CDR3 extends over 16 amino acids. This CDR3 reads CASSFRIGSDTDTQYF. The DNA of the CDR3 is TGTGCCAGCAGCTTCCGTATTGGGTCCGACACAGATACGCAGTATTTT.

This clonotype was seen only a few times. V usage is TRBV19 and J usage is TRBJ1-5, with D unresolved. With 6 bases removed from V and 7 bases from J, the gap between germline ends came to 25 bases. The CDR3 is 17 amino acids. CDR1 and CDR2 from the germline V gene are LNHDA and SQIVND (reference sequence). The CDR3 nucleotides read TGTGCCAGTAGAACTTCGATTTGGGGAAGGGTCCGGCAGCCCCAGCATTTT. Its protein is CASRTSIWGRVRQPQHF.

This clonotype was observed a few times. V gene TRBV6-6 combines with J gene TRBJ2-1, with 10 bases lining up with TRBD1. The CDR3 has 16 residues. The germline V gene has CDR1 MNHNY and CDR2 SVGAGI (reference sequence). Trimming took 0 bases from V and 4 from J; bases not matched to a gene: 3. The CDR3, as DNA: TGTGCCAGCAGTTACTCAGGGACAGGGGTTTACAATGAGCAGTTCTTC. It yields the protein CASSYSGTGVYNEQFF.

This clonotype was detected a few times. The V and J genes are TRBV19 and TRBJ1-1; no definite D call. Germline loops: CDR1 LNHDA, CDR2 SQIVND (reference sequence). Trimming pared 7 bases from V and 1 base from J, leaving 13 bases between. This CDR3 has 14 residues. CDR3 sequence (DNA): TGTGCCAGTAAGGTGAGAGGACCGAACACTGAAGCTTTCTTT. Its translation is CASKVRGPNTEAFF.

This clonotype was picked up many times. The J gene is TRBJ2-1, the V gene TRBV19, with 9 bases that match TRBD1. This CDR3 is built from 14 residues. CDR1 is LNHDA, CDR2 SQIVND, per germline (reference sequence). J lost 6 bases, V lost 6 bases, and 6 bases had no gene match. The CDR3 DNA is TGTGCCAGTAGACCCGGACAGGGGCTCAATGAGCAGTTCTTC. The encoded protein is CASRPGQGLNEQFF. The variable domain in full, completed from reference TRBV19 and TRBJ2-1, reads DGGITQSPKYLFRKEGQNVTLSCEQNLNHDAMYWYRQDPGQGLRLIYYSQIVNDFQKGDIAEGYSVSREKKESFPLTVTSAQKNPTAFYLCASRPGQGLNEQFFGPGTRLTVL.

CDR3 nucleotide sequence: TGTGCCAGCAGCTTAGAGGCGGGAGGCCCGAGGGAGACCCAGTACTTC. It codes for CASSLEAGGPRETQYF. The V gene is TRBV7-2, the J gene TRBJ2-5; 8 nucleotides align to TRBD2. J was trimmed by 5 bases and V by 1 base; bases with no gene match: 9. Germline V gene sequence: CDR1 SGHTA, CDR2 FQGNSA. This CDR3 has 16 amino acids.

This chain uses TRBV4-2 with TRBJ2-2; D not resolved. The germline gives CDR1 LGHNA, CDR2 YNFKEQ. V gave up 4 bases and J gave up 7 bases, with 10 bases separating them. CDR3 length: 13 residues. In nucleotides, the CDR3 is TGTGCCAGCAGCCCCCAGGTTAACGGGGAGCTGTTTTTT. Encoded protein: CASSPQVNGELFF.